A single sample is the source of the 19 T cell receptor beta chains below, sequenced in a study of blood T cells in healthy people across ages. A second PCR, run for 7 to 11 cycles, used a sample-barcoded 5' primer plus a J-beta primer mix. A single record per CDR3 protein comes from TCRdb applying MiXCR to the 5' RACE reads. The top ten clones hold less than 9.5% of a sample with around 1,700,000 distinct CDR3 sequences, about 28% of them seen once. The sequencing input was blood. The receptors derive from a woman aged 30 to 39 in good health.

This clonotype was counted between two and nine times. One junction end disagrees with the germline gene, perhaps due to a read error. The chain couples TRBV5-1 to TRBJ2-1; D unresolved. The length of the CDR3 is 16 residues. Per the germline V gene, CDR1 is SGHRS and CDR2 is YFSETQ. The CDR3 DNA reads as TGTGCCAGCAGCTTGGTCGTAGGGTTGGCGTACAATGAGCAGTTCTTC. Translated: CASSLVVGLAYNEQFF. The complete variable domain, with remaining parts taken from reference TRBV5-1 and TRBJ2-1, reads KAGVTQTPRYLIKTRGQQVTLSCSPISGHRSVSWYQQTPGQGLQFLFEYFSETQRNKGNFPGRFSGRQFSNSRSEMNVSTLELGDSALYLCASSLVVGLAYNEQFFGPGTRLTVL.

This clonotype was counted a few times. Relative to the germline gene, one junction end is altered; a read error may explain this. V gene TRBV5-1 combines with J gene TRBJ1-2, with D unresolved. Germline CDR1 is SGHRS and CDR2 is YFSETQ. This CDR3 has 13 residues. For the CDR3, the DNA is TGCGCCAGCAACTTGGGCACACTTCAAGGCTACACCTTC. Amino acids: CASNLGTLQGYTF.

The chain combines TRBV6-6 with TRBJ1-5; TRBD1 matches 7 bases. The CDR3 is 16 residues long. Trimming took 6 bases from V and 0 from J; bases not matched to a gene: 8. Germline CDR1 is MNHNY and CDR2 is SVGAGI (reference sequence). CDR3 nucleotide sequence: TGTGCCAGCAGCCGGACAGGTCAGAATAGCAATCAGCCCCAGCATTTT. Translated: CASSRTGQNSNQPQHF.

This clonotype occurred a few times. The chain combines TRBV14 with TRBJ1-6; D unclear. Germline V lookup: CDR1 SGHDN, CDR2 FVKESK. V was cut by 2 bases and J by 6 bases, with 8 bases left in between. The CDR3 is 14 amino acids. This CDR3 reads CASSQHSPNSPLHF. The CDR3 bases are TGTGCCAGCAGCCAACACAGTCCTAATTCACCCCTCCACTTT.

This clonotype turned up a few times. The chain recombines TRBV9 with TRBJ1-2, with a tentative D call TRBD1 (5 bases). CDR1 and CDR2 (germline): SGDLS, YYNGEE. CDR3 length: 13 residues. V was cut by 0 bases and J by 7 bases, with 10 bases left in between. The CDR3 nucleotides are TGTGCCAGCAGCGTAGAGGGGTCGCGTGGCTACACCTTC. Translation gives CASSVEGSRGYTF.

This clonotype was counted ten times or more. This sequence joins TRBV7-7 and TRBJ2-6; D remains unclear. The ends were cut back, 5 bases at V and 0 bases at J, with 8 bases in the middle. The CDR3 spans 15 residues. Germline V lookup: CDR1 SSHAT, CDR2 FNYEAQ (reference sequence). CDR3 sequence reads: CASSPTDSGANVLTF. In nucleotides, the CDR3 is TGTGCCAGCAGCCCCACGGACTCTGGGGCCAACGTCCTGACTTTC.

V and J are TRBV7-3 and TRBJ2-3, with TRBD2 identical over 14 bases. The CDR3 consists of 17 residues. Germline CDR1 is SGHTA and CDR2 is FQGTGA. V lost 4 bases to trimming and J lost 5 bases; unmatched junction nucleotides: 8. The CDR3 loop is CASSSMTGTSGGDTQYF. The CDR3 region has the DNA TGTGCCAGCAGCTCAATGACCGGGACTAGCGGGGGAGATACGCAGTATTTT.

There are a few counts of this clonotype. The junction departs from germline at one end; a sequencing error may be responsible. This chain uses TRBV5-4 with TRBJ1-1, with D uncertain. This CDR3 region has 13 residues. Germline V gene lookup returns CDR1 SGHNT and CDR2 YYREEE (reference sequence). The CDR3 nucleotides are TGTGCCAACAGCGTAGGGTTGTTAACTGAAGCTTTCTTT. This sequence encodes CANSVGLLTEAFF.

A remark on this clonotype: At one boundary the junction diverges from the germline segment, which might be a read error. The CDR3 loop is CASSFGGGFSYGQYF. The CDR3 DNA reads TGTGCCAGCAGCTTTGGGGGGGGATTCTCCTACGGGCAGTACTTC. This chain joins TRBV7-2 and TRBJ2-7, with TRBD2 matching over 7 bases. Per the germline V gene, CDR1 is SGHTA and CDR2 is FQGNSA. The CDR3 loop spans 15 amino acids.

This chain joins TRBV2 and TRBJ2-1, with TRBD2 as a possible D gene (6 bases). CDR1 and CDR2 (germline): SNHLY, FYNNEI. Between the trimmed V and J ends, which lost 4 bases and 6 bases, there was a span of 13 bases. This CDR3 comprises 14 residues. The CDR3 loop reads CASSAIRTTNEQFF. As DNA, the CDR3 is TGTGCCAGCAGTGCTATAAGGACTACCAATGAGCAGTTCTTC. Together with reference TRBV2 and TRBJ2-1, the CDR3 gives the full variable domain: EPEVTQTPSHQVTQMGQEVILRCVPISNHLYFYWYRQILGQKVEFLVSFYNNEISEKSEIFDDQFSVERPDGSNFTLKIRSTKLEDSAMYFCASSAIRTTNEQFFGPGTRLTVL.

This clonotype was seen a handful of times. This chain connects TRBV5-1 to TRBJ1-3, with 9 bases that match TRBD1. Per the germline V gene, CDR1 is SGHRS and CDR2 is YFSETQ. Trimming cost V 0 bases and J 3 bases; bases outside gene matches: 7. The length of the CDR3 is 17 residues. CDR3 amino acids: CASSLEPGQGFGNTIYF. The CDR3 bases are TGCGCCAGCAGCTTGGAACCGGGACAGGGTTTTGGAAACACCATATATTTT. Full variable domain (missing parts from reference TRBV5-1 and TRBJ1-3): KAGVTQTPRYLIKTRGQQVTLSCSPISGHRSVSWYQQTPGQGLQFLFEYFSETQRNKGNFPGRFSGRQFSNSRSEMNVSTLELGDSALYLCASSLEPGQGFGNTIYFGEGSWLTVV.

This clonotype was detected once. The chain employs TRBV5-1 and TRBJ2-5; no definite D call. The CDR3 contains 16 residues. V was pared by 0 bases and J by 4 bases, with 16 bases between. Germline V gene lookup returns CDR1 SGHRS and CDR2 YFSETQ. The DNA of the CDR3 is TGCGCCAGCAGCTTGGGACCAACAGTGGTCGGAGAGACCCAGTACTTC. This gives the protein CASSLGPTVVGETQYF.

This clonotype was recorded at least ten times. The chain couples TRBV27 to TRBJ2-7, with D perhaps TRBD1 or TRBD2 (5 bases each). Germline values: CDR1 MNHEY, CDR2 SMNVEV (reference sequence). The V end lost 5 bases, the J end lost 2 bases, and 13 bases lay between the germline ends. This CDR3 has 14 amino acids. CDR3 sequence (DNA): TGTGCCAGCAGTACACGGGACGTACCCTACGAGCAGTACTTC. As protein: CASSTRDVPYEQYF.

This clonotype turned up a few times. The V gene is TRBV29-1, the J gene TRBJ1-2; D might be TRBD1 (5 bases). Germline values: CDR1 SQVTM, CDR2 ANQGSEA. V gave up 5 bases and J gave up 4 bases, with 14 bases separating them. The CDR3 loop spans 13 amino acids. CDR3 DNA: TGCAGCGTTCCGAATGCGAGGGGCTATGGCTACACCTTC. Translated, it gives CSVPNARGYGYTF.

The CDR3 nucleotides read TGTGCCAGCAGTTATCCAACAGCCTACAATGAGCAGTTCTTC. Encoded protein: CASSYPTAYNEQFF. The J gene is TRBJ2-1, the V gene TRBV12-3 or TRBV12-4; D not certain. The CDR3 consists of 14 residues. V was cut by 4 bases and J by 2 bases, with 9 bases left in between.

V and J are TRBV28 and TRBJ1-3; D is possibly TRBD1 (5 bases). From germline, CDR1 is MDHEN and CDR2 SYDVKM. This CDR3 spans 14 amino acids. The germline V and J ends were trimmed by 5 bases and 3 bases, with 11 bases remaining between them. CDR3 DNA: TGTGCCAGCAGTGAAGGGACTGTTGGAAACACCATATATTTT. Translation gives CASSEGTVGNTIYF. Combining the CDR3 with reference TRBV28 and TRBJ1-3 gives the whole variable domain DVKVTQSSRYLVKRTGEKVFLECVQDMDHENMFWYRQDPGLGLRLIYFSYDVKMKEKGDIPEGYSVSREKKERFSLILESASTNQTSMYLCASSEGTVGNTIYFGEGSWLTVV.

V is TRBV7-2 and J is TRBJ1-2, with 9 bases that match TRBD1. V lost 5 bases, J lost 8 bases, and 6 bases stayed unmatched. This CDR3 region has 13 residues. Germline V gene sequence: CDR1 SGHTA, CDR2 FQGNSA. CDR3 in amino acids: CASSDGQGKGYTF. CDR3 sequence (DNA): TGTGCCAGCAGCGATGGACAGGGGAAGGGCTACACCTTC.

This clonotype turned up a few times. The chain carries TRBV7-9 and TRBJ1-5, with TRBD1 as a possible D gene (5 bases). The length of the CDR3 is 14 residues. The ends were cut back, 5 bases at V and 2 bases at J, with 10 bases in the middle. Germline V CDR1 and CDR2: SEHNR, FQNEAQ (reference sequence). The CDR3 bases are TGTGCCAGCAGCGCGGACACCGGCAATCAGCCCCAGCATTTT. This translates into CASSADTGNQPQHF.

This clonotype showed up just a few times. The chain joins TRBV19 to TRBJ2-1, with a weak D call TRBD1 (5 bases). Germline CDR1 reads LNHDA; CDR2 reads SQIVND (reference sequence). V lost 6 bases and J lost 5, with 14 bases in between. This CDR3 has 14 residues. The CDR3 protein is CASRPPWGNNEQFF. The DNA for the CDR3 is TGTGCCAGTAGACCTCCGTGGGGCAACAATGAGCAGTTCTTC.